The 28 T cell receptor beta chains in this list originate from one sample, sequenced in a study of OX40 agonist ivuxolimab in advanced cancers. Sequencing was performed with immunoSEQ multiplex PCR; in TCRdb, only in-frame clones are kept and a portion is missing. The table has about 81,000 clones, 70% to 90% seen once; the top ten hold approximately 0.43%. The material was CD4+ or CD8+ T cells sorted from blood, obtained in a trial of the OX40 agonist ivuxolimab. The origin of the receptors is an adult with an advanced solid tumor such as melanoma, head and neck, liver or kidney cancer.

This rearrangement joins TRBV2 to TRBJ1-1; no reliable D call. The CDR3 length is 15 residues. V gave up 7 bases and J gave up 3 bases, with 18 bases separating them. CDR1 SNHLY and CDR2 FYNNEI come from the germline V gene. CDR3 region: CASTTSVGPYTEAFF. The DNA for the CDR3 is TGTGCCAGCACCACCTCTGTAGGACCTTACACTGAAGCTTTCTTT.

A remark on this clone: At one of its ends the junction is not consistent with the germline gene, which may arise from a read error. The chain joins TRBV6-5 to TRBJ1-2, with 7 bases aligning to TRBD1. Germline V CDR1 and CDR2: MNHEY, SVGAGI. This CDR3 has 13 residues. CDR3 nucleotide sequence: TGTGCCATCAGTGATTTACAGGGGAACGGCTACACCTTC. The encoded protein is CAISDLQGNGYTF.

The chain has TRBV19 and TRBJ1-4; 7 nucleotides line up with TRBD1. The CDR3 runs to 15 residues. With V trimmed by 5 bases and J by 3 bases, 6 bases remained unmatched. Per germline, CDR1 LNHDA and CDR2 SQIVND (reference sequence). CDR3 amino acids: CASSFRGGPNEKLFF. CDR3 nucleotides: TGTGCCAGTAGTTTCAGGGGGGGACCTAATGAAAAACTGTTTTTT.

The V and J genes are TRBV18 and TRBJ2-3; the D is unclear. The V gene's germline CDR1 is KGHSH and CDR2 LQKENI. V lost 0 bases to trimming and J lost 2 bases, with 12 bases between them. The CDR3 runs 16 residues. The DNA of the CDR3 is TGTGCCAGCTCACCACCTATCGGCCTCCCCACAGATACGCAGTATTTT. Amino acids: CASSPPIGLPTDTQYF. The variable domain in full, completed from reference TRBV18 and TRBJ2-3, reads NAGVMQNPRHLVRRRGQEARLRCSPMKGHSHVYWYRQLPEEGLKFMVYLQKENIIDESGMPKERFSAEFPKEGPSILRIQQVVRGDSAAYFCASSPPIGLPTDTQYFGPGTRLTVL.

In its sample, this clone was seen once. The chain recombines TRBV7-8 with TRBJ1-1; unclear D gene. Germline assignment: CDR1 SGHVS and CDR2 FQNEAQ. The CDR3 loop spans 12 amino acids. V was shortened by 5 bases and J by 2 bases, with 6 bases between the two germline ends. The CDR3 protein is CASSLFNTEAFF. DNA of the CDR3: TGTGCCAGCAGCCTCTTTAACACTGAAGCTTTCTTT.

V gene TRBV15 combines with J gene TRBJ2-2, with D tentatively TRBD1 or TRBD2 (6 bases each). The CDR3 is 14 amino acids. V lost 6 bases, J lost 4 bases, and 12 bases lay in between. Germline assignment: CDR1 LNHNV and CDR2 YYDKDF (reference sequence). The CDR3 loop is CATRWGASTGELFF. The CDR3 DNA is TGTGCCACCAGATGGGGGGCTTCCACCGGGGAGCTGTTTTTT.

The chain carries TRBV7-3 and TRBJ2-1; TRBD1 is a possible D gene (6 bases). Trimming cost V 5 bases and J 11 bases, with 13 bases left between them. The CDR3 loop spans 12 amino acids. CDR1 and CDR2 (germline): SGHTA, FQGTGA. In DNA form, the CDR3 reads TGTGCCAGCAGCCAGAGAGGGGGTAAGCAGTTCTTC. Its protein is CASSQRGGKQFF.

This chain connects TRBV18 to TRBJ1-1, with D possibly being TRBD1 (5 bases). Germline-derived CDR1 and CDR2 are KGHSH and LQKENI. This CDR3 comprises 13 residues. V lost 3 bases and J 12 bases, leaving 17 bases between the germline ends. CDR3 sequence reads: CASSPGLEGISFF. The CDR3 coding sequence is TGTGCCAGCTCACCGGGGTTAGAGGGGATATCTTTCTTT.

The CDR3 is CASSFSEDSHLFF. The CDR3 DNA sequence: TGTGCCAGCAGCTTTTCCGAGGACAGTCATCTGTTCTTC. The chain uses TRBV7-2 and TRBJ2-1; possibly TRBD1 for D (6 bases). Germline V gene sequence: CDR1 SGHTA, CDR2 FQGNSA. The CDR3 loop spans 13 amino acids. Deletions cut 3 bases from V and 15 bases from J, with 18 bases between. Full variable domain (rest looked up from reference TRBV7-2 and TRBJ2-1): GAGVSQSPSNKVTEKGKDVELRCDPISGHTALYWYRQSLGQGLEFLIYFQGNSAPDKSGLPSDRFSAERTGGSVSTLTIQRTQQEDSAVYLCASSFSEDSHLFFGPGTRLTVL.

J is TRBJ2-2 and V is TRBV2; maybe TRBD2 (7 bases). With 6 bases removed from V and 4 bases from J, the gap between germline ends came to 15 bases. Germline V gene data show CDR1 as SNHLY and CDR2 as FYNNEI. The CDR3 totals 15 residues. CDR3 in DNA: TGTGCCAGCAGGGTTAGTGGGGGGGCCACCGGGGAGCTGTTTTTT. Its protein product is CASRVSGGATGELFF.

The rearrangement uses TRBV2 and TRBJ1-2, with 7 bases aligning to TRBD1. V shed 8 bases and J 4 bases; nucleotides not matched to a gene: 7. CDR3 length equals 13 residues. CDR1 and CDR2 from the germline V gene are SNHLY and FYNNEI. This CDR3 reads CASRDSAIYGYTF. The CDR3 DNA reads TGTGCCAGCCGGGACAGCGCAATCTATGGCTACACCTTC. Drawing the rest from reference TRBV2 and TRBJ1-2, the complete variable domain is EPEVTQTPSHQVTQMGQEVILRCVPISNHLYFYWYRQILGQKVEFLVSFYNNEISEKSEIFDDQFSVERPDGSNFTLKIRSTKLEDSAMYFCASRDSAIYGYTFGSGTRLTVV.

This clone was picked up one time. This chain joins TRBV5-1 and TRBJ2-3, with 16 bases fitting TRBD2. V lost 4 bases to trimming and J lost 7 bases; unmatched junction nucleotides: 6. The CDR3 length is 16 residues. Looked up from germline, CDR1 is SGHRS and CDR2 is YFSETQ. The CDR3 protein is CASSPGTSGGGYTQYF. The CDR3 DNA is TGCGCCAGCAGCCCCGGGACTAGCGGGGGGGGATATACGCAGTATTTT.

The chain is built from TRBV6-1 and TRBJ2-5; weak D call: TRBD1 (6 bases). Germline CDR1 MNHNS, CDR2 SASEGT. V shed 7 bases and J shed 2 bases, with 11 bases lying between them. The CDR3 totals 13 residues. The CDR3 protein is CASTPTGQETQYF. The CDR3 nucleotides read TGTGCCAGCACCCCAACAGGGCAAGAGACCCAGTACTTC.

The rearrangement uses TRBV6-4 and TRBJ2-3, with D hard to call. Trimming removed 6 bases from V and 0 bases from J, with 7 bases in between. The CDR3 is made up of 13 amino acids. Germline V gene sequence: CDR1 MRHNA, CDR2 SNTAGT. CDR3 sequence: CASSVSSTDTQYF. In nucleotides, the CDR3 is TGTGCCAGCAGCGTATCTAGCACAGATACGCAGTATTTT.

In this sample, this clone turned up once. V usage is TRBV7-3 and J usage is TRBJ2-1; D is ambiguous. CDR1 and CDR2 from the germline V gene are SGHTA and FQGTGA. CDR3 length: 13 residues. V was cut by 1 base and J by 8 bases, with 9 bases left in between. CDR3 residues: CASSLRTPDEQFF. Written as DNA, the CDR3 is TGTGCCAGCAGCTTAAGAACACCGGATGAGCAGTTCTTC. Full variable domain (missing parts from reference TRBV7-3 and TRBJ2-1): GAGVSQTPSNKVTEKGKYVELRCDPISGHTALYWYRQSLGQGPEFLIYFQGTGAADDSGLPNDRFFAVRPEGSVSTLKIQRTERGDSAVYLCASSLRTPDEQFFGPGTRLTVL.

The chain carries TRBV27 and TRBJ2-3; a possible D gene is TRBD1 (6 bases). CDR1 is MNHEY, CDR2 SMNVEV, per germline (reference sequence). The V gene lost 8 bases and the J gene lost 3 bases, with 15 bases spanning the gap. The CDR3 covers 14 residues. CDR3: CASGLQQGTDTQYF. The DNA of the CDR3 is TGTGCCAGCGGCCTACAACAGGGAACAGATACGCAGTATTTT.

The rearrangement uses TRBV18 and TRBJ2-4; weak D call: TRBD2 (7 bases). The CDR3 has 14 amino acids. V was pared by 6 bases and J by 8 bases, with 17 bases between. The germline CDR1 and CDR2 sequences are KGHSH and LQKENI. In nucleotides, the CDR3 is TGTGCCAGCTCCCTCTCGGGGGGCCGAGACATTCAGTACTTC. Translation gives CASSLSGGRDIQYF.

This clone turned up a few times. This chain uses TRBV5-6 with TRBJ2-7; 12 bases line up with TRBD1. CDR1 and CDR2 (germline): SGHDT, YYEEEE. With 1 base clipped from V and 6 bases from J, the junction kept 5 bases outside the gene matches. The CDR3 extends over 15 amino acids. The CDR3 nucleotides are TGTGCCAGCAGCTTGCCCGGGACAGGGGGCGGCGAGCAGTACTTC. Amino acids: CASSLPGTGGGEQYF.

The chain employs TRBV6-6 and TRBJ1-2; 8 positions match TRBD1. V dropped 4 bases and J dropped 1; count of bases not matched to a gene: 5. The CDR3 covers 15 residues. The V gene's germline CDR1 is MNHNY and CDR2 SVGAGI (reference sequence). CDR3 amino acids: CASSWGTGLNYGYTF. CDR3 DNA: TGTGCCAGCAGTTGGGGGACAGGCCTTAACTATGGCTACACCTTC.

The table lists this clone with a few counts. This chain joins TRBV29-1 and TRBJ2-7; no definite D call. The CDR3 is 13 residues long. Trimming removed 6 bases from V and 5 bases from J, with 17 bases in between. Germline V gene sequence: CDR1 SQVTM, CDR2 ANQGSEA. In nucleotides, the CDR3 is TGCAGCGTCTCTATGTCGGCCTTAAACGAGCAGTACTTC. It yields the protein CSVSMSALNEQYF.

This clone was counted between two and nine times. The V call is TRBV5-4, the J call TRBJ1-4; D gene uncertain. This CDR3 contains 14 residues. V lost 1 base and J lost 3, with 7 bases in between. Germline V lookup: CDR1 SGHNT, CDR2 YYREEE (reference sequence). The CDR3: CASSLNLANEKLFF. The CDR3 bases are TGTGCCAGCAGCTTGAACTTGGCTAATGAAAAACTGTTTTTT.

The CDR3 DNA reads as TGTGCCAGCAGCTTGGGGTCCCAGACTGAAGCTTTCTTT. Protein product: CASSLGSQTEAFF. The V gene is TRBV5-4, the J gene TRBJ1-1; D unclear. The germline CDR1 and CDR2 sequences are SGHNT and YYREEE (reference sequence). Trimming removed 0 bases at V and 5 bases at J, with 8 bases between. The CDR3 loop spans 13 amino acids.

This clone was counted once. One junction end disagrees with the germline gene, perhaps due to a read error. Other nucleotide sequences from this sample produce the same CDR3. The chain joins TRBV7-9 to TRBJ2-1, with unresolved D. Germline assignment: CDR1 SEHNR and CDR2 FQNEAQ (reference sequence). The CDR3 is made up of 13 amino acids. As DNA, the CDR3 is TGTGCCAGCAGTTTGGACGGACCCAATGAGCAATTCTTC. This encodes CASSLDGPNEQFF.

This chain links TRBV7-2 with TRBJ2-3; the D is unclear. The CDR3 runs 14 residues. The germline gives CDR1 SGHTA, CDR2 FQGNSA. The germline V and J ends were trimmed by 11 bases and 4 bases, with 19 bases remaining between them. For the CDR3, the DNA is TGTGCCTCTCTTTCCGCAGTTGGTGCAGATACGCAGTATTTT. Its protein product is CASLSAVGADTQYF.

The chain links TRBV19 to TRBJ1-3; tentative D call: TRBD1 (5 bases). Trimming pared 9 bases from V and 2 bases from J, leaving 14 bases between. The CDR3 has 14 amino acids. From germline, CDR1 is LNHDA and CDR2 SQIVND (reference sequence). The CDR3 DNA reads as TGTGCCAGCGGCGATGGGGGTCCTGGAAACACCATATATTTT. It is translated as CASGDGGPGNTIYF.

The CDR3 nucleotides read TGTGCCACCGGACGAAGTCGGGACTATGGCTACACCTTC. It encodes CATGRSRDYGYTF. The gene calls are TRBV2 and TRBJ1-2; no clear D. The germline V and J ends were trimmed by 10 bases and 3 bases, with 15 bases remaining between them. Per the germline V gene, CDR1 is SNHLY and CDR2 is FYNNEI. The CDR3 length is 13 residues.

The chain combines TRBV11-3 with TRBJ1-1; possibly TRBD1 for D (5 bases). This CDR3 comprises 14 residues. V gave up 1 base and J gave up 5 bases, with 11 bases separating them. Germline CDR1 is SGHNT and CDR2 is YENEEA. The CDR3, as DNA: TGTGCCAGCAGCTTAGTGGGGGGTAGTACTGAAGCTTTCTTT. Protein: CASSLVGGSTEAFF. Using reference TRBV11-3 and TRBJ1-1 for the parts outside the CDR3, the full variable domain is EAGVVQSPRYKIIEKKQPVAFWCNPISGHNTLYWYLQNLGQGPELLIRYENEEAVDDSQLPKDRFSAERLKGVDSTLKIQPAELGDSAVYLCASSLVGGSTEAFFGQGTRLTVV.

The chain carries TRBV19 and TRBJ1-1, with D perhaps matching TRBD1 (5 bases). The V end was cut by 5 bases, the J end by 1 base, with 14 bases between. Germline CDR1 LNHDA, CDR2 SQIVND (reference sequence). This CDR3 region has 15 residues. For the CDR3, the DNA is TGTGCCAGTAGTCCGAAGGGGACGGAGAACACTGAAGCTTTCTTT. This codes for CASSPKGTENTEAFF.